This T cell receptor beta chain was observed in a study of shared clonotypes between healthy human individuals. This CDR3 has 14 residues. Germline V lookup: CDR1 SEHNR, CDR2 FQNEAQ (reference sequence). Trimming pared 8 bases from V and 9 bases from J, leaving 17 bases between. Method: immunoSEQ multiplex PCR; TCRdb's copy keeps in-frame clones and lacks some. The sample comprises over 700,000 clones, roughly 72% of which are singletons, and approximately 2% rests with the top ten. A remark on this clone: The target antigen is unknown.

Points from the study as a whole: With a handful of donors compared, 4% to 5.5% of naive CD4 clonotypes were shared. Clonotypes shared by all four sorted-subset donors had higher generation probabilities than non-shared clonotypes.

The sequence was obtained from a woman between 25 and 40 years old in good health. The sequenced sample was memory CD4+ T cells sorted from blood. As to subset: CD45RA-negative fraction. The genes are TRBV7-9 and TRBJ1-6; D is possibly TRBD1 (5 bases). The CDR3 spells CASQDFRAGSPLHF. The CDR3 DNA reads TGTGCCAGCCAAGATTTCAGGGCCGGTTCACCCCTCCACTTT.